The 18 T cell receptor beta chains below were found in one sample sequenced in a study of beta chain features in type 1 diabetes. All of the isolated RNA was reverse transcribed, so expressed TCRB transcripts were sequenced. Clones were sequenced by immunoSEQ multiplex PCR, and TCRdb holds only the in-frame ones, with some missing. The repertoire has around 300,000 clones, around 7.3% of them found once; the top ten carry about 0.93%. Sequencing input: central memory CD4+ T cells from blood. The receptors stem from a young woman in good health.

As to this clone: The sample contains more than one DNA sequence encoding this CDR3. The chain joins TRBV14 to TRBJ2-2; D is perhaps TRBD1 (6 bases). The germline V gene has CDR1 SGHDN and CDR2 FVKESK. The CDR3 has 17 amino acids. Trimming took 2 bases from V and 3 from J, leaving 16 bases between them. The CDR3 is CASSQSTGTRDTGELFF. The CDR3 DNA is TGTGCCAGCAGCCAATCCACCGGGACACGGGACACCGGGGAGCTGTTTTTT.

This clone was found a few times. The chain carries TRBV28 and TRBJ2-1, with D maybe TRBD1 (6 bases). This CDR3 is 15 amino acids long. Per germline, CDR1 MDHEN and CDR2 SYDVKM. Trimming took off 4 bases at V and 0 bases at J, with 10 bases between the two ends. The CDR3 DNA is TGTGCCAGCAGTTGGACAGACAACTCCTACAATGAGCAGTTCTTC. Protein: CASSWTDNSYNEQFF.

This rearrangement joins TRBV5-4 to TRBJ2-4; TRBD2 is a possible D gene (5 bases). The germline V gene has CDR1 SGHNT and CDR2 YYREEE (reference sequence). The CDR3 covers 16 residues. Trimming removed 0 bases at V and 0 bases at J, with 10 bases between. CDR3 sequence: CASSLGGIVAKNIQYF. In DNA, the CDR3 is TGTGCCAGCAGCTTGGGAGGGATTGTAGCCAAAAACATTCAGTACTTC.

The chain carries TRBV4-2 and TRBJ1-1; D uncertain. Trimming stripped 4 bases from V and 0 bases from J, with 15 bases between. CDR1 is LGHNA, CDR2 YNFKEQ, per germline. CDR3 size: 16 residues. The CDR3 reads CASSREWQAMNTEAFF. In DNA form, the CDR3 reads TGTGCCAGCAGCCGGGAGTGGCAGGCCATGAACACTGAAGCTTTCTTT.

In this sample, this clone turned up a few times. The chain combines TRBV2 with TRBJ2-7; D perhaps matches TRBD2 (6 bases). Trimming stripped 7 bases from V and 2 bases from J, with 6 bases between. The CDR3 covers 11 residues. Germline V gene lookup returns CDR1 SNHLY and CDR2 FYNNEI. The CDR3 reads CASTGAYEQYV. As DNA, the CDR3 is TGTGCCAGCACGGGGGCCTACGAGCAGTACGTC.

This clone was picked up a small number of times. V is TRBV5-1 and J is TRBJ2-5, with D perhaps TRBD2 (6 bases). CDR1 is SGHRS and CDR2 is YFSETQ in the germline V gene. V was clipped by 4 bases and J by 3 bases, with 10 bases between them. The CDR3 loop spans 13 amino acids. The CDR3 DNA reads TGCGCCAGCAGCGGAGGGGCGAAAGAGACCCAGTACTTC. It codes for CASSGGAKETQYF.

At least ten counts were recorded for this clone. The chain carries TRBV2 and TRBJ1-2; tentative D call: TRBD1 (5 bases). CDR3 length equals 12 residues. The V gene lost 3 bases and the J gene lost 8 bases, with 10 bases spanning the gap. The germline V gene encodes CDR1 SNHLY and CDR2 FYNNEI. The CDR3 DNA reads as TGTGCCAGCAGTGAGCAGGGAGGAGGCTACACCTTC. It is translated as CASSEQGGGYTF. The full variable domain, with the rest looked up from reference TRBV2 and TRBJ1-2, is EPEVTQTPSHQVTQMGQEVILRCVPISNHLYFYWYRQILGQKVEFLVSFYNNEISEKSEIFDDQFSVERPDGSNFTLKIRSTKLEDSAMYFCASSEQGGGYTFGSGTRLTVV.

This clone has a handful of counts. Only one base separates this from a far larger clonotype, so it likely reflects a read error. The gene calls are TRBV28 and TRBJ1-2, with D hard to call. The CDR3 runs 17 residues. Per germline, CDR1 MDHEN and CDR2 SYDVKM. The CDR3 loop is CASRLSTGYRAAYGYTF. CDR3 in DNA: TGTGCCAGCAGGTTATCCACGGGTTACCGGGCAGCCTATGGCTACACCTTC.

V usage is TRBV15 and J usage is TRBJ1-5; D gene uncertain. This CDR3 comprises 13 residues. CDR1 is LNHNV, CDR2 YYDKDF, per germline (reference sequence). The V end was cut by 7 bases, the J end by 0 bases, with 7 bases between. The CDR3 DNA is TGTGCCACCACGTTCTCTAGCAATCAGCCCCAGCATTTT. As protein: CATTFSSNQPQHF.

V usage is TRBV4-1 and J usage is TRBJ1-4, with 10 bases fitting TRBD1. Trimming took 1 base from V and 8 from J; bases not matched to a gene: 4. CDR1 MGHRA and CDR2 YSYEKL come from the germline V gene. This CDR3 contains 15 residues. The CDR3 sequence: CASSQGQGAREKLFF. CDR3 in DNA: TGCGCCAGCAGCCAAGGACAGGGGGCGAGAGAAAAACTGTTTTTT.

This clone was seen a few times. The rearrangement uses TRBV2 and TRBJ2-7; TRBD2 is a possible D gene (6 bases). Trimming removed 3 bases from V and 5 bases from J, with 14 bases in between. Germline CDR1 SNHLY, CDR2 FYNNEI. This CDR3 region has 14 residues. CDR3 region: CASSDWDLSHEQYV. Written as DNA, the CDR3 is TGTGCCAGCAGTGATTGGGACTTGAGCCACGAGCAGTACGTC.

The gene calls are TRBV7-2 and TRBJ2-5, with 9 bases identical to TRBD2. Germline CDR1 and CDR2: SGHTA and FQGNSA. The CDR3 length is 14 residues. Trimming removed 4 bases from V and 5 bases from J; junction bases left unmatched: 5. The CDR3 DNA reads TGTGCCAGCAGCTCCGGGACTAGCCGGGAGACCCAGTACTTC. Amino acids: CASSSGTSRETQYF.

The chain carries TRBV10-2 and TRBJ2-7, with TRBD1 matching 8 bases. The CDR3 is made up of 16 amino acids. The trim removed 5 bases at V and 2 bases at J, leaving 11 bases unmatched. CDR1 and CDR2 from the germline V gene are WSHSY and SAAADI. The CDR3 sequence: CASSSGQGEFAYEQYF. Here the CDR3 DNA reads TGCGCCAGCAGTTCTGGACAGGGAGAGTTCGCCTACGAGCAGTACTTC.

The V gene is TRBV6-5, the J gene TRBJ2-5; D is unresolved. Per the germline V gene, CDR1 is MNHEY and CDR2 is SVGAGI. The germline V and J ends were trimmed by 7 bases and 5 bases, with 11 bases remaining between them. The length of the CDR3 is 12 residues. CDR3 coding DNA: TGTGCCAGCAAGGATTTCGTGGAGACCCAGTACTTC. Its translation: CASKDFVETQYF.

This clone was seen at least ten times. The V call is TRBV6-5, the J call TRBJ2-7, with 8 nucleotides matching TRBD1. J was trimmed by 5 bases and V by 5 bases; bases with no gene match: 2. Germline V gene data show CDR1 as MNHEY and CDR2 as SVGAGI. The CDR3 contains 12 residues. CDR3: CASSRQGHEQYF. CDR3 DNA: TGTGCCAGCAGTCGACAGGGGCACGAGCAGTACTTC.

Details on this clone: This may stem from a read error, because a much larger clone lies one nucleotide away. Other DNA sequences in this specimen translate into the identical CDR3. The rearrangement links TRBV7-9 to TRBJ2-3; D unclear. V dropped 3 bases and J dropped 6 bases, with 4 bases sitting between them. CDR3 length: 11 amino acids. Germline V gene sequence: CDR1 SEHNR, CDR2 FQNEAQ (reference sequence). CDR3 in DNA: TGTGCCAGCAGCTTTTCCGATACGCAGTATTTT. Translated: CASSFSDTQYF. The full variable domain, completed using reference TRBV7-9 and TRBJ2-3, is DTGVSQNPRHKITKRGQNVTFRCDPISEHNRLYWYRQTLGQGPEFLTYFQNEAQLEKSRLLSDRFSAERPKGSFSTLEIQRTEQGDSAMYLCASSFSDTQYFGPGTRLTVL.

This clone has a handful of counts. This chain links TRBV5-4 with TRBJ2-5; 8 bases are shared with TRBD1. The J call may be in error: the DNA end matches TRBJ2-4 better. In germline, CDR1 is SGHNT, CDR2 YYREEE (reference sequence). The CDR3 is made up of 16 amino acids. CDR3 loop: CASSPQTGEFGNIQYF. The DNA of the CDR3 is TGTGCCAGCAGCCCCCAGACAGGGGAGTTCGGAAACATTCAGTACTTC.

V gene TRBV6-1 combines with J gene TRBJ1-6; 8 bases align to TRBD1. The CDR3 has 16 amino acids. From germline, CDR1 is MNHNS and CDR2 SASEGT. The V gene end was trimmed by 0 bases and the J gene end by 8 bases; junction bases not matched to a gene: 6. In nucleotides, the CDR3 is TGTGCCAGCAGTGAAGCGCTGAGGACAGGGTATTCACCCCTCCACTTT. Encoded protein: CASSEALRTGYSPLHF.